Each of the 3 T cell receptor beta chains below was sequenced from the same sample in a study of T cell repertoires in aging, cancer and after chemotherapy (dated by TCRdb to about 2019). Instead of sorted cells or RNA, genomic DNA extracted from peripheral blood served as the source for amplifying TCR beta rearrangements. TCRdb records Illumina MiSeq as the sequencer. Rearranged TRB sequences spanning V, D and J segments were amplified in a multiplex touch-down PCR with a mixed TRB-A/B primer pool. TCRdb ran its own pipeline on the public reads, namely fastp trimming at Q25 and MiXCR clone calling, and kept in-frame beta chains. Rows with a matching CDR3 protein are joined into one entry that keeps the most common DNA and genes. The sample has hundreds of distinct CDR3 sequences on record, 25% to 35% of them singletons. The ten biggest clones cover around 30% of the sample. Sequenced input: blood. Receptors were obtained from a human donor with a solid tumor.

Comments on this clonotype: This may be a read error, as it is one base from a much larger clone. The chain links TRBV6-1 to TRBJ1-4, with a weak D call TRBD1 (6 bases). The CDR3 is made up of 15 amino acids. CDR1 is MNHNS and CDR2 is SASEGT in the germline V gene. V was trimmed by 5 bases and J by 8 bases, leaving 18 bases between them. The CDR3 protein is CASSSTGTPSEKLFF. The CDR3 coding sequence is TGTGCCAGCAGTAGTACAGGGACCCCCAGCGAAAAACTGTTTTTT.

This clonotype ranks as large. V gene TRBV5-6 combines with J gene TRBJ1-1; tentative D call: TRBD1 (6 bases). CDR3 length equals 15 residues. The germline V and J ends were trimmed by 4 bases and 4 bases, with 17 bases remaining between them. Germline loops: CDR1 SGHDT, CDR2 YYEEEE. CDR3 region: CASSISGGAGTEAFF. CDR3 coding DNA: TGTGCCAGCAGCATTTCGGGGGGCGCGGGCACTGAAGCTTTCTTT.

This chain connects TRBV29-1 to TRBJ2-7; 8 nucleotides agree with TRBD2. The ends lost 6 bases at V and 2 bases at J; junction bases unmatched: 12. The CDR3 runs to 15 residues. Germline V gene data show CDR1 as SQVTM and CDR2 as ANQGSEA. CDR3 protein: CSVTPSGRLTYEQYF. CDR3 DNA sequence: TGCAGCGTAACGCCTAGCGGGCGATTAACCTACGAGCAGTACTTC.